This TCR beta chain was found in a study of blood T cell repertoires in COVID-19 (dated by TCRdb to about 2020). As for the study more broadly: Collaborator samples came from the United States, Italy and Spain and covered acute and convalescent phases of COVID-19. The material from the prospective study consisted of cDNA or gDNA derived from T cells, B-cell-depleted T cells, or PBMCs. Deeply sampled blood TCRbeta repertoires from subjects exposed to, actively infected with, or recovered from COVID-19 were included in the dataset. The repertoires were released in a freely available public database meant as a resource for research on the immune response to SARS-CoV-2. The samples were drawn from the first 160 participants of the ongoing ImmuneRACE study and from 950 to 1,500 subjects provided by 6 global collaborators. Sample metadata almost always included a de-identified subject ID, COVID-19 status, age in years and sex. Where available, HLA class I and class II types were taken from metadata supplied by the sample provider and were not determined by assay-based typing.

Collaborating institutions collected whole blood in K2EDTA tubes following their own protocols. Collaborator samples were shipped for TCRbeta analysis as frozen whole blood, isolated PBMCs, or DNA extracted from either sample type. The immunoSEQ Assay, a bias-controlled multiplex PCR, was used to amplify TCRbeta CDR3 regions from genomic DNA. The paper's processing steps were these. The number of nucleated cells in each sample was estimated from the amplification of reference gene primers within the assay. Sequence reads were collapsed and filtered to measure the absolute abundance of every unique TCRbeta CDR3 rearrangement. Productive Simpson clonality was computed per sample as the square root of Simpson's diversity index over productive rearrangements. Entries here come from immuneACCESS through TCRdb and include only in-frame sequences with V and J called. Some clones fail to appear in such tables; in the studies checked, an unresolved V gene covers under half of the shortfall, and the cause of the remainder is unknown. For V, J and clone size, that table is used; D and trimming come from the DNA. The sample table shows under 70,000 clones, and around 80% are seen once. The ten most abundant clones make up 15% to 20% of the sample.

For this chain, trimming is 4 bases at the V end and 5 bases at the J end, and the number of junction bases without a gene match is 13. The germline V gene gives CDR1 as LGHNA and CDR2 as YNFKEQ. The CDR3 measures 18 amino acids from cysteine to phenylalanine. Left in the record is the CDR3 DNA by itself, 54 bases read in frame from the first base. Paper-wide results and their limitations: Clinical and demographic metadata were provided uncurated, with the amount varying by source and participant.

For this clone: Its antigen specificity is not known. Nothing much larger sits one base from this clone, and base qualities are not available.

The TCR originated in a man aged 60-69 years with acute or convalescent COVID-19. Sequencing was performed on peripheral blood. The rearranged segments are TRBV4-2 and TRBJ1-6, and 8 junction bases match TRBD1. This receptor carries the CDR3 CASSPKRIGQGNNSPLHF. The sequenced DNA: TGTGCCAGCAGCCCGAAGCGTATTGGACAGGGAAATAATTCACCCCTCCACTTT.